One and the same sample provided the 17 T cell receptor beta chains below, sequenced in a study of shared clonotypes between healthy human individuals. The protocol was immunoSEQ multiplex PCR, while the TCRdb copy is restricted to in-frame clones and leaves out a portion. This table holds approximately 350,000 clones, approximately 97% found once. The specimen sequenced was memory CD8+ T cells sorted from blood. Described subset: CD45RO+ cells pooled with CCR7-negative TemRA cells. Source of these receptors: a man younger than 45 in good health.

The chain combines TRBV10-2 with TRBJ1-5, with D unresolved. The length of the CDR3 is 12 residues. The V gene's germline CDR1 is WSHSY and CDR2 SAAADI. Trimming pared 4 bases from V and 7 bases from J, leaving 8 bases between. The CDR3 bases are TGCGCCAGCAGTGGGGCTTGGCAGCCCCAGCATTTT. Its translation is CASSGAWQPQHF.

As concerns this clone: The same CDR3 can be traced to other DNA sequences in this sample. The CDR3 DNA reads TGTGCCATCAGTGAGTCGGGACAGGGCAATCAGCCCCAGCATTTT. Amino acid sequence: CAISESGQGNQPQHF. The V and J genes are TRBV10-3 and TRBJ1-5; 8 bases line up with TRBD1. Germline assignment: CDR1 ENHRY and CDR2 SYGVKD. The CDR3 loop spans 15 amino acids. The V segment lost 0 bases and the J segment 2 bases; nucleotides outside the gene matches: 0.

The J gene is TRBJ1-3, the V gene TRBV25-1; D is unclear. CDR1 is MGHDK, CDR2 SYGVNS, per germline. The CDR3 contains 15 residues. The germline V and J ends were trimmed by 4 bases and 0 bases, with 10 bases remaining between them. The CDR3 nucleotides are TGTGCCAGCAGTGCTACCGGGATCTCTGGAAACACCATATATTTT. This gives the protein CASSATGISGNTIYF.

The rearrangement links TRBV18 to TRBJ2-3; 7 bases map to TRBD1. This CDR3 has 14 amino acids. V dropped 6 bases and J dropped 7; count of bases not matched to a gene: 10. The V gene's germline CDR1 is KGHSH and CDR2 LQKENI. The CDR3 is CASSPWSTGYTQYF. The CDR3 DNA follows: TGTGCCAGCTCCCCATGGTCGACAGGGTATACGCAGTATTTT.

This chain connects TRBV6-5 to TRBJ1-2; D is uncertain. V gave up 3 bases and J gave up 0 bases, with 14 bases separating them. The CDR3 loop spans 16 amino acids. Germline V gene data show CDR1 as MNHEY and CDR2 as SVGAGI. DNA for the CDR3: TGTGCCAGCAGTTATTGGGAGCGCGGGGCTAACTATGGCTACACCTTC. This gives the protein CASSYWERGANYGYTF.

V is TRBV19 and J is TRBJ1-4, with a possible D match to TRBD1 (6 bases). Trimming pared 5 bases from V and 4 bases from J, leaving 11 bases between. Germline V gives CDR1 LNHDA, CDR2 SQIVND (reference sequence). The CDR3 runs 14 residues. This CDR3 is CASSRGANNEKLFF. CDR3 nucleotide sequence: TGTGCCAGTAGTCGGGGGGCGAATAATGAAAAACTGTTTTTT.

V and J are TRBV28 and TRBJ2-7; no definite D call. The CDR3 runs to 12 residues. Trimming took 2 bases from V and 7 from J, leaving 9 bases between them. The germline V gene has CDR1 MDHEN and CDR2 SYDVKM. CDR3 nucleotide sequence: TGTGCCAGCAGTTTAAGGGCTAGGGAGCAGTACTTC. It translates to CASSLRAREQYF.

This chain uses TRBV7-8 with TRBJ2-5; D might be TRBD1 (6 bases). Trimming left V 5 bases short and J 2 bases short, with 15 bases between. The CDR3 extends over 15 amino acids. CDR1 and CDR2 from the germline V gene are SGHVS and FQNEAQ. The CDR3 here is CASSPPGETQETQYF. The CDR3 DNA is TGTGCCAGCAGCCCCCCAGGGGAGACGCAAGAGACCCAGTACTTC.

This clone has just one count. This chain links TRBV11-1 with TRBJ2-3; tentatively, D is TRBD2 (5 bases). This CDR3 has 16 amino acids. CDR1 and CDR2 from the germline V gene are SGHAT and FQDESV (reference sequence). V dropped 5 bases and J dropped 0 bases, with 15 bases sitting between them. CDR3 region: CASSPSSARSTDTQYF. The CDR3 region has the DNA TGTGCCAGCAGCCCCAGTAGCGCCCGAAGCACAGATACGCAGTATTTT.

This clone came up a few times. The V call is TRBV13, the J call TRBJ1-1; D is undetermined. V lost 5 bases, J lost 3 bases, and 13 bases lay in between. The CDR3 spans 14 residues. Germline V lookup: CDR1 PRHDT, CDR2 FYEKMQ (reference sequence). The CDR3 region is CASSPRKRDTEAFF. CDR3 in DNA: TGTGCCAGCAGCCCGAGGAAACGGGACACTGAAGCTTTCTTT. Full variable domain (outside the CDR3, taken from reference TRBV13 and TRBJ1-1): AAGVIQSPRHLIKEKRETATLKCYPIPRHDTVYWYQQGPGQDPQFLISFYEKMQSDKGSIPDRFSAQQFSDYHSELNMSSLELGDSALYFCASSPRKRDTEAFFGQGTRLTVV.

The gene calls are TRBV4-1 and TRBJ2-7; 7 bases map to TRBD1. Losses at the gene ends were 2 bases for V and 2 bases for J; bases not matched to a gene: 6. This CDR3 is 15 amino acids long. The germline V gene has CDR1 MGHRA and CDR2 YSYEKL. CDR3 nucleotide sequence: TGCGCCAGCAGCCAAACCAGGGACAGCGCCTACGAGCAGTACTTC. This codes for CASSQTRDSAYEQYF.

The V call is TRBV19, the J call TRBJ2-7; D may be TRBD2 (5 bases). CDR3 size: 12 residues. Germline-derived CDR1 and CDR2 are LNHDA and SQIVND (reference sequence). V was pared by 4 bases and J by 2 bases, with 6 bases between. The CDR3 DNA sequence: TGTGCCAGTAGTACGGGGACCTACGAGCAGTACTTC. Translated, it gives CASSTGTYEQYF.

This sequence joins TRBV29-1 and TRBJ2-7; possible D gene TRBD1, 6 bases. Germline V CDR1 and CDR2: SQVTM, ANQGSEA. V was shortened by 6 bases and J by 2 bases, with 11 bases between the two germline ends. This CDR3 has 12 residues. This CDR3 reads CSVARTAYEQYF. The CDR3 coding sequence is TGCAGCGTCGCCCGGACAGCCTACGAGCAGTACTTC.

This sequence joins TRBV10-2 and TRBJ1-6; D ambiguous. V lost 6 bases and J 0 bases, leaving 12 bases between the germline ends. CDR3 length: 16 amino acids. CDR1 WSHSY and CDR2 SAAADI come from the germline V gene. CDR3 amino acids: CASSASPSSYNSPLHF. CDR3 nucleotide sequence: TGCGCCAGCAGCGCGTCACCGAGCTCCTATAATTCACCCCTCCACTTT.

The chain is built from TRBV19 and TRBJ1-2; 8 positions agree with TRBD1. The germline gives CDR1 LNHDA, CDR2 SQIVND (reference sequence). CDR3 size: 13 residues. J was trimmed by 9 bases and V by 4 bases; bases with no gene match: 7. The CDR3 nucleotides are TGTGCCAGTAGTAATACAGGGGGTTCAAGCTACACCTTC. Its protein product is CASSNTGGSSYTF. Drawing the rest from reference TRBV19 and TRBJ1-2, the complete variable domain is DGGITQSPKYLFRKEGQNVTLSCEQNLNHDAMYWYRQDPGQGLRLIYYSQIVNDFQKGDIAEGYSVSREKKESFPLTVTSAQKNPTAFYLCASSNTGGSSYTFGSGTRLTVV.

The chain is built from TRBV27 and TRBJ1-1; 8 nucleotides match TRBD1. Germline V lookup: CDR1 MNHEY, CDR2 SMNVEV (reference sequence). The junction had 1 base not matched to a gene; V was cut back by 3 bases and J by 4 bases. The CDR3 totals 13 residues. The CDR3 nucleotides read TGTGCCAGCAGTTTCAGGGGGCGCACTGAAGCTTTCTTT. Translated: CASSFRGRTEAFF.

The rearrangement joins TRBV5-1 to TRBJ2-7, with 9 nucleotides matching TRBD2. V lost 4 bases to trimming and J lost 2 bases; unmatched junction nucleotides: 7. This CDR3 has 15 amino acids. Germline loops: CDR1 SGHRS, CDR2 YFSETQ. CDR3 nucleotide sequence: TGCGCCAGCAGCCTCGGGACTAGCAGGACCTACGAGCAGTACTTC. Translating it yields CASSLGTSRTYEQYF.